This is a list of T cell receptor beta chains from one sample in a study of sequential checkpoint blockade in melanoma. TCRdb's copy holds only in-frame clones and misses some; the assay was immunoSEQ multiplex PCR. Here the sample spans more than 15,000 clones, just under 75% being singletons. The material sequenced was CD8+ T cells sorted from blood (inferred from file names), taken from a patient given nivolumab and ipilimumab in sequence. These TCRs come from a human donor with melanoma. Each CDR3 is given with its conserved first and last residue. The order of the fields is D gene, J gene, clone size, V gene, CDR3 DNA, CDR3 protein. A D gene is named only where the DNA matches it firmly. For some rows the clone size is stated as once, few or many, or as a class when expanded; others skip it.

D: .
J: TRBJ2-7
size: .
V: TRBV5-5
DNA: TGTGCCAGCCTGGGTAGCCGCTCCTACGAGCAGTACTTC
CDR3: CASLGSRSYEQYF

D: .
J: TRBJ1-5
size: .
V: TRBV11-2
DNA: TGTGCCAGCAGCTTAGGAGCGGGTGGCAATCAGCCCCAGCATTTT
CDR3: CASSLGAGGNQPQHF

D: .
J: TRBJ1-4
size: .
V: TRBV9
DNA: TGTGCCAGCAGCGTACAGGGAGGTAATGAAAAACTGTTTTTT
CDR3: CASSVQGGNEKLFF

D: .
J: TRBJ2-7
size: .
V: TRBV5-4
DNA: TGTGCCAGCAGGGGCGACAGAGACGAGCAGTACTTC
CDR3: CASRGDRDEQYF

D: TRBD2
J: TRBJ2-7
size: .
V: TRBV7-9
DNA: TGTGCCAGCAGCCAAGCGGGGTCTCCCGAGCAGTACTTC
CDR3: CASSQAGSPEQYF

D: TRBD1
J: TRBJ1-1
size: .
V: TRBV19
DNA: TGTGCCAGTAGTAAGACTCCAGGGGGTGCGGCTGAAGCTTTCTTT
CDR3: CASSKTPGGAAEAFF

D: .
J: TRBJ1-1
size: .
V: TRBV19
DNA: TGTGCCAGTAGTATAGATCTAACAGCTACTGAAGCTTTCTTT
CDR3: CASSIDLTATEAFF

D: TRBD1
J: TRBJ1-5
size: .
V: TRBV19
DNA: TGTGCCAGTACCTGGACAGGGGGCGGCAGTCAGCCCCAGCATTTT
CDR3: CASTWTGGGSQPQHF

D: TRBD1
J: TRBJ2-2
size: few
V: TRBV11-2
DNA: TGTGCCAGCAGCCCAAGACCCGGGACAGGGCACGGGGAGCTGTTTTTT
CDR3: CASSPRPGTGHGELFF

D: TRBD1
J: TRBJ1-1
size: .
V: TRBV5-1
DNA: TGCGCCAGCAGCGGGGACAGGGCGAACACTGAAGCTTTCTTT
CDR3: CASSGDRANTEAFF

D: .
J: TRBJ2-7
size: .
V: TRBV6-1
DNA: TGTGCCTCCCTCCTGGAGGGCCTACGTTCCTACGAGCAGTACTTC
CDR3: CASLLEGLRSYEQYF

D: TRBD1
J: TRBJ1-1
size: .
V: TRBV27
DNA: TGTGCCAGCCTTACAGGGGATTGGGCTGAAGCTTTCTTT
CDR3: CASLTGDWAEAFF

D: .
J: TRBJ1-1
size: .
V: TRBV14
DNA: TGTGCCAGCAGCCAAGAGTGGAGAGGAGGGGCACTCACTGAAGCTTTCTTT
CDR3: CASSQEWRGGALTEAFF

D: .
J: TRBJ2-7
size: .
V: TRBV7-8
DNA: TGTGCCAGCAGCTTAGCGGTTAACTTCTACGAGCAGTACTTC
CDR3: CASSLAVNFYEQYF

D: TRBD2
J: TRBJ2-7
size: .
V: TRBV27
DNA: TGTGCCAGCAGGCGAAACGGACTAGCGGGCCTCTACGAGCAGTACTTC
CDR3: CASRRNGLAGLYEQYF

D: .
J: TRBJ1-2
size: .
V: TRBV7-9
DNA: TGTGCCAGCAGCTTAGACGCTCTAGACTACACCTTC
CDR3: CASSLDALDYTF

D: .
J: TRBJ1-1
size: .
V: TRBV5-4
DNA: TGTGCCAGCAGTTTCGCCGGGACACATAACACTGAAGCTTTCTTT
CDR3: CASSFAGTHNTEAFF

D: .
J: TRBJ1-1
size: few
V: TRBV7-9
DNA: TGTGCCAGCAGCTTGTCAGGTGAAGCTTTCTTT
CDR3: CASSLSGEAFF

D: .
J: TRBJ1-1
size: .
V: TRBV2
DNA: TGTGCCAGCAGCGAAGGACAAGAAGCTTTCTTT
CDR3: CASSEGQEAFF

D: .
J: TRBJ2-7
size: few
V: TRBV5-6
DNA: TGTGCCAGCAGCTTGCGAGTATACGAGCAGTACTTC
CDR3: CASSLRVYEQYF

D: .
J: TRBJ2-7
size: .
V: TRBV9
DNA: TGTGCCAGCAGCCCGGGACAAGCCCCCTACGAGCAGTACTTC
CDR3: CASSPGQAPYEQYF

D: TRBD1
J: TRBJ2-7
size: .
V: TRBV11-2
DNA: TGTGCCAGCAGCTTAGATCAGGGGGCCTACGAGCAGTACTTC
CDR3: CASSLDQGAYEQYF

D: .
J: TRBJ2-7
size: .
V: TRBV7-9
DNA: TGTGCCAGCAGCTTAGCCCCAGGGATGGAGTACGAGCAGTACTTC
CDR3: CASSLAPGMEYEQYF

D: TRBD2
J: TRBJ2-7
size: few
V: TRBV27
DNA: TGTGCCAGCAGCGGCGCGACTAGCGGGCCGTACGAGCAGTACTTC
CDR3: CASSGATSGPYEQYF

D: TRBD2
J: TRBJ2-7
size: .
V: TRBV2
DNA: TGTGCCAGCAGTGAGAGACTAGCGGGCTACGAGCAGTACTTC
CDR3: CASSERLAGYEQYF

D: TRBD2
J: TRBJ2-7
size: few
V: TRBV6-4
DNA: TGTGCCAGCAGTCGAATAGCGGGAGGAGGGGAGCAGTACTTC
CDR3: CASSRIAGGGEQYF

D: TRBD1
J: TRBJ2-7
size: .
V: TRBV29-1
DNA: TGCAGCGTTGTGATCACCGGGACAGCGATGACCTACGAGCAGTACTTC
CDR3: CSVVITGTAMTYEQYF

D: TRBD2
J: TRBJ2-4
size: .
V: TRBV9
DNA: TGTGCCAGCAGCCACACTAGCGGGGGAGGGACGGACATTCAGTACTTC
CDR3: CASSHTSGGGTDIQYF

D: TRBD1
J: TRBJ1-5
size: once
V: TRBV28
DNA: TGTGCCAGCAGGCTATCAGGGGGCGGTCAGCCCCAGCATTTT
CDR3: CASRLSGGGQPQHF

D: TRBD1
J: TRBJ1-1
size: .
V: TRBV6-5
DNA: TGTGCCAGCAAGTCATTGACAGGGTTGAGAGAAGCTTTCTTT
CDR3: CASKSLTGLREAFF